This entry lists 4 T cell receptor beta chains sequenced from one sample in a study of blood T cell repertoires in COVID-19. Generated by immunoSEQ multiplex PCR, the TCRdb table keeps only in-frame clones and is missing some. This table holds about 300,000 clones, around nine tenths found once. The sequenced sample consisted of peripheral blood. Source of these receptors: a man aged 70-80 years with acute or convalescent COVID-19.

This clone has just one count. The chain recombines TRBV3-1 (or the pseudogene TRBV3-2) with TRBJ2-5, with D tentatively TRBD2 (5 bases). Trimming removed 2 bases from V and 5 bases from J, with 12 bases in between. CDR3 size: 14 residues. Germline V gene sequence: CDR1 LGHDT, CDR2 YNNKEL (reference sequence). The CDR3 DNA sequence: TGTGCCAGCAGCCAATTCTCCGGGGTGGAGACCCAGTACTTC. Translated, it gives CASSQFSGVETQYF.

The rearrangement uses TRBV2 and TRBJ2-1; a weak D match, TRBD1 (5 bases). CDR3 length: 14 residues. In germline, CDR1 is SNHLY, CDR2 FYNNEI. V lost 8 bases to trimming and J lost 0 bases, with 11 bases between them. The CDR3 is CASGDSPSYNEQFF. The DNA for the CDR3 is TGTGCCAGCGGAGACAGTCCCTCCTACAATGAGCAGTTCTTC.

The rearrangement links TRBV18 to TRBJ2-2; TRBD1 is a possible D gene (6 bases). This CDR3 has 15 amino acids. CDR1 is KGHSH and CDR2 is LQKENI in the germline V gene. The V end lost 1 base, the J end lost 0 bases, and 6 bases lay between the germline ends. The CDR3 is CASSPQGANTGELFF. Written as DNA, the CDR3 is TGTGCCAGCTCACCACAGGGGGCGAACACCGGGGAGCTGTTTTTT.

V is TRBV11-2 and J is TRBJ1-6; D not certain. In germline, CDR1 is SGHAT, CDR2 FQNNGV. V was clipped by 3 bases and J by 9 bases, with 6 bases between them. This CDR3 has 12 residues. The CDR3 bases are TGTGCCAGCAGCTTGGCAGGTTCACCCCTCCACTTT. The encoded protein is CASSLAGSPLHF.